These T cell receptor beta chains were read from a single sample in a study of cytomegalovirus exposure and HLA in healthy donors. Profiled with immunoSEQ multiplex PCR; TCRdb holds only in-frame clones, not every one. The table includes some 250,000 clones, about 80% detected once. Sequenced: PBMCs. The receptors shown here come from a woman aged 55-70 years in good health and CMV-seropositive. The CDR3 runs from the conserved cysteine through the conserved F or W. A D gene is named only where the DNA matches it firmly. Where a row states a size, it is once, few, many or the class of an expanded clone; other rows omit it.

CDR3aa: CASSTDSYNEQFF; CDR3nt: TGTGCCAGCAGCACAGACAGCTACAATGAGCAGTTCTTC; d_gene: .; len: 13; j_gene: TRBJ2-1; v_gene: TRBV7-9; abundance: .
CDR3aa: CASSATGTFQDNTQYF; CDR3nt: TGTGCCAGCAGTGCCACCGGGACTTTTCAGGACAATACGCAGTATTTT; d_gene: .; len: 16; j_gene: TRBJ2-3; v_gene: TRBV28; abundance: .
CDR3aa: CSVEEGWEGGYTF; CDR3nt: TGCAGCGTTGAAGAGGGCTGGGAGGGTGGCTACACCTTC; d_gene: .; len: 13; j_gene: TRBJ1-2; v_gene: TRBV29-1; abundance: .
CDR3aa: CAWSYERGDNYGYTF; CDR3nt: TGTGCCTGGAGTTACGAACGGGGGGATAACTATGGCTACACCTTC; d_gene: .; len: 15; j_gene: TRBJ1-2; v_gene: TRBV30; abundance: .
CDR3aa: CASRESDSYEQYF; CDR3nt: TGTGCCAGCAGGGAGAGCGACTCCTACGAGCAGTACTTC; d_gene: .; len: 13; j_gene: TRBJ2-7; v_gene: TRBV2; abundance: once
CDR3aa: CATGDGNQETQYF; CDR3nt: TGTGCCACGGGGGACGGAAACCAAGAGACCCAGTACTTC; d_gene: .; len: 13; j_gene: TRBJ2-5; v_gene: TRBV18; abundance: .
CDR3aa: CASSLWASGRDF; CDR3nt: TGTGCCAGCAGCTTATGGGCTAGCGGGAGAGATTTT; d_gene: TRBD2; len: 12; j_gene: TRBJ2-3; v_gene: TRBV7-2; abundance: .
CDR3aa: CASSSYSGSSYEQYF; CDR3nt: TGTGCCAGCAGTTCTTATAGCGGGAGCTCCTACGAGCAGTACTTC; d_gene: TRBD2; len: 15; j_gene: TRBJ2-7; v_gene: TRBV6-5; abundance: .
CDR3aa: CASSVGVSGSGNEQYF; CDR3nt: TGTGCCAGCAGCGTAGGTGTTAGCGGGAGCGGCAACGAGCAGTACTTC; d_gene: TRBD2; len: 16; j_gene: TRBJ2-7; v_gene: TRBV9; abundance: few
CDR3aa: CASSPGLTNTEAFF; CDR3nt: TGTGCCAGCAGCCCCGGACTGACCAACACTGAAGCTTTCTTT; d_gene: .; len: 14; j_gene: TRBJ1-1; v_gene: TRBV11-2; abundance: .
CDR3aa: CASSLAGNGGYGYTF; CDR3nt: TGTGCCAGCAGCTTGGCCGGAAACGGGGGTTATGGCTACACCTTC; d_gene: .; len: 15; j_gene: TRBJ1-2; v_gene: TRBV5-8; abundance: once
CDR3aa: CSARGGQGAFF; CDR3nt: TGCAGTGCTAGGGGAGGACAAGGAGCTTTCTTT; d_gene: .; len: 11; j_gene: TRBJ1-1; v_gene: TRBV20-1; abundance: .
CDR3aa: CASSQDKAGRYAFF; CDR3nt: TGTGCCAGCAGCCAAGATAAAGCGGGAAGGTACGCTTTCTTT; d_gene: .; len: 14; j_gene: TRBJ1-1; v_gene: TRBV4-2; abundance: .
CDR3aa: CASSTGTASLYGYTF; CDR3nt: TGTGCCAGCAGCACCGGGACAGCGAGTCTCTATGGCTACACCTTC; d_gene: TRBD1; len: 15; j_gene: TRBJ1-2; v_gene: TRBV5-4; abundance: .
CDR3aa: CASSEAGGHTEAFF; CDR3nt: TGTGCCAGCAGTGAGGCAGGGGGACACACTGAAGCTTTCTTT; d_gene: TRBD1; len: 14; j_gene: TRBJ1-1; v_gene: TRBV2; abundance: .
CDR3aa: CASSSSLTPRNQPQHF; CDR3nt: TGTGCCAGTAGTTCTTCCCTGACACCCAGAAATCAGCCCCAGCATTTT; d_gene: .; len: 16; j_gene: TRBJ1-5; v_gene: TRBV19; abundance: .
CDR3aa: CACRRDRANTGELFF; CDR3nt: TGTGCCTGTCGCCGGGACAGGGCGAACACCGGGGAGCTGTTTTTT; d_gene: TRBD1; len: 15; j_gene: TRBJ2-2; v_gene: TRBV6-5; abundance: .
CDR3aa: CASSIDRETQYF; CDR3nt: TGTGCCAGCAGCATAGACCGGGAGACCCAGTACTTC; d_gene: .; len: 12; j_gene: TRBJ2-5; v_gene: TRBV7-8; abundance: .
CDR3aa: CASSPPLGTGDQPQHF; CDR3nt: TGTGCCAGCAGCCCACCCCTGGGGACAGGAGATCAGCCCCAGCATTTT; d_gene: TRBD1; len: 16; j_gene: TRBJ1-5; v_gene: TRBV28; abundance: .
CDR3aa: CASSPGAYEQYF; CDR3nt: TGTGCCAGCAGCCCCGGGGCCTACGAGCAGTACTTC; d_gene: .; len: 12; j_gene: TRBJ2-7; v_gene: TRBV6-5; abundance: .
CDR3aa: CASSLAAGPLNTEAFF; CDR3nt: TGCGCCAGCAGCTTGGCCGCAGGCCCGTTGAACACTGAAGCTTTCTTT; d_gene: .; len: 16; j_gene: TRBJ1-1; v_gene: TRBV5-1; abundance: .
CDR3aa: CASIPGTSGYEQYF; CDR3nt: TGCGCCAGCATCCCCGGGACTAGCGGTTACGAGCAGTACTTC; d_gene: TRBD2; len: 14; j_gene: TRBJ2-7; v_gene: TRBV10-2; abundance: .
CDR3aa: CASTVRGANTGELFF; CDR3nt: TGTGCCAGCACTGTCAGGGGGGCGAACACCGGGGAGCTGTTTTTT; d_gene: .; len: 15; j_gene: TRBJ2-2; v_gene: TRBV6-6; abundance: .
CDR3aa: CSSSRIQELFF; CDR3nt: TGTTCCAGCAGCCGGATTCAGGAACTGTTTTTT; d_gene: .; len: 11; j_gene: TRBJ1-4; v_gene: TRBV7-9; abundance: once
CDR3aa: CASSQTRGLAGTGELFF; CDR3nt: TGCGCCAGCAGCCAAACGAGGGGACTAGCGGGCACCGGGGAGCTGTTTTTT; d_gene: TRBD2; len: 17; j_gene: TRBJ2-2; v_gene: TRBV4-1; abundance: .
CDR3aa: CASSYRGHTEAFF; CDR3nt: TGTGCCAGCAGTTATAGGGGGCACACTGAAGCTTTCTTT; d_gene: TRBD1; len: 13; j_gene: TRBJ1-1; v_gene: TRBV6-5; abundance: few
CDR3aa: CASSQSRDYVGPQHF; CDR3nt: TGCGCCAGCAGTCAATCGCGGGACTACGTCGGGCCCCAGCATTTT; d_gene: .; len: 15; j_gene: TRBJ1-5; v_gene: TRBV23-1; abundance: few
CDR3aa: CASSSGTSGSWAEQFF; CDR3nt: TGTGCCAGCAGCTCGGGAACTAGCGGATCCTGGGCTGAGCAGTTCTTC; d_gene: TRBD2; len: 16; j_gene: TRBJ2-1; v_gene: TRBV5-6; abundance: .
CDR3aa: CASSIRGLETQYF; CDR3nt: TGTGCCAGCAGTATTAGGGGGCTCGAGACCCAGTACTTC; d_gene: TRBD1; len: 13; j_gene: TRBJ2-5; v_gene: TRBV6-6; abundance: .
CDR3aa: CASRDRGLFRGGYTF; CDR3nt: TGTGCCTCTAGGGACAGGGGACTGTTCCGAGGGGGCTACACCTTC; d_gene: TRBD1; len: 15; j_gene: TRBJ1-2; v_gene: TRBV7-8; abundance: .
CDR3aa: CASSERRDTEAFF; CDR3nt: TGTGCCAGCAGTGAGCGGCGGGACACTGAAGCTTTCTTT; d_gene: .; len: 13; j_gene: TRBJ1-1; v_gene: TRBV6-1; abundance: .
CDR3aa: CASMTSGLLAPSTDTQYF; CDR3nt: TGTGCCAGCATGACCTCGGGACTATTAGCACCTAGCACAGATACGCAGTATTTT; d_gene: TRBD2; len: 18; j_gene: TRBJ2-3; v_gene: TRBV27; abundance: .
CDR3aa: CASRGVTGRNTEAFF; CDR3nt: TGCGCCAGCAGGGGGGTGACAGGGCGGAACACTGAAGCTTTCTTT; d_gene: TRBD1; len: 15; j_gene: TRBJ1-1; v_gene: TRBV4-1; abundance: .
CDR3aa: CASSFVGTARTGELFF; CDR3nt: TGCGCCAGCAGCTTCGTCGGGACAGCACGTACCGGGGAGCTGTTTTTT; d_gene: TRBD1; len: 16; j_gene: TRBJ2-2; v_gene: TRBV5-1; abundance: .
CDR3aa: CASSHGGLAGGPGNTGELFF; CDR3nt: TGTGCCAGCAGCCACGGCGGACTAGCGGGAGGGCCCGGCAACACCGGGGAGCTGTTTTTT; d_gene: TRBD2; len: 20; j_gene: TRBJ2-2; v_gene: TRBV16; abundance: .
CDR3aa: CASSLTGTDKNTEAFF; CDR3nt: TGTGCCAGCAGCTTAACCGGGACAGACAAGAACACTGAAGCTTTCTTT; d_gene: TRBD1; len: 16; j_gene: TRBJ1-1; v_gene: TRBV7-3; abundance: .